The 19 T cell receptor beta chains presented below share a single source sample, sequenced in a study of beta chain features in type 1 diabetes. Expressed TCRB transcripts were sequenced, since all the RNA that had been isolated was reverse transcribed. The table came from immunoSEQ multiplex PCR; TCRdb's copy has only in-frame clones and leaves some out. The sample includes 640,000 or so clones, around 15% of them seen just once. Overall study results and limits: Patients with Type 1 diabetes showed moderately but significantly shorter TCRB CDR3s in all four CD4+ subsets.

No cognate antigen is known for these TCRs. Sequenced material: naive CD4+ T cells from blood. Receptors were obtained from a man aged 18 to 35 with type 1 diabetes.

The CDR3 region has the DNA TGTGCCAGCCGGACGGGGACAGAGCGTAATGAAAAACTGTTTTTT. It specifies CASRTGTERNEKLFF. The chain has TRBV25-1 and TRBJ1-4; 7 bases are shared with TRBD1. The CDR3 runs to 15 residues. CDR1 MGHDK and CDR2 SYGVNS come from the germline V gene. V trimming: 8 bases; J trimming: 4 bases; junction bases outside the gene matches: 10.

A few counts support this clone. CDR3 sequence reads: CASSEGGYGYTF. The DNA of the CDR3 is TGTGCCAGCAGTGAAGGGGGATATGGCTACACCTTC. This sequence joins TRBV6-1 and TRBJ1-2, with D unclear. The length of the CDR3 is 12 residues. Trimming took off 1 base at V and 5 bases at J, with 5 bases between the two ends. Germline V lookup: CDR1 MNHNS, CDR2 SASEGT.

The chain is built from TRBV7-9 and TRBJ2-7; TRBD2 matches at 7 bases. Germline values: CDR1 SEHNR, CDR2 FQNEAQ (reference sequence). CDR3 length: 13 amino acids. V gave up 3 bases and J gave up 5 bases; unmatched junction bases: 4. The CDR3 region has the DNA TGTGCCAGCAGCTTCGGGACTAAAAACGAGCAGTACTTC. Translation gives CASSFGTKNEQYF.

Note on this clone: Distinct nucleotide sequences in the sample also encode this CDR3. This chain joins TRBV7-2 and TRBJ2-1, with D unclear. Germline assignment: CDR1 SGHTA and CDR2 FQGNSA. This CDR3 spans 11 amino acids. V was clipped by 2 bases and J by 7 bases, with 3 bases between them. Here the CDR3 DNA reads TGTGCCAGCAGCTTAATTAATGAGCAGTTCTTC. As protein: CASSLINEQFF.

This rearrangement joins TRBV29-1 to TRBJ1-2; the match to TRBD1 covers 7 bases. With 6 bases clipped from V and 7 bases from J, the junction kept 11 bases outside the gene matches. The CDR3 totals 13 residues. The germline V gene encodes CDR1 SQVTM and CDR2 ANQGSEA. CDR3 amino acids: CSVSQTGDGGYTF. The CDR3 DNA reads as TGCAGCGTCAGTCAAACAGGGGATGGTGGCTACACCTTC.

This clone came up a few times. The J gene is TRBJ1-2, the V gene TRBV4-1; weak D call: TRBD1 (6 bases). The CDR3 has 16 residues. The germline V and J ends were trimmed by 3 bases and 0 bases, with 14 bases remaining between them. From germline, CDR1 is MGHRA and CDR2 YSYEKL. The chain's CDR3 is CASSQATQGANYGYTF. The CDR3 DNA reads TGCGCCAGCAGCCAGGCGACACAGGGAGCTAACTATGGCTACACCTTC.

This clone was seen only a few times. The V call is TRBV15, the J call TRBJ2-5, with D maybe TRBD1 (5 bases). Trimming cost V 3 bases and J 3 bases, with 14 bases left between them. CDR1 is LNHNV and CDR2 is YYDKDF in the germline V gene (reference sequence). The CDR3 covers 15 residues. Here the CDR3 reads CATSRNPGREETQYF. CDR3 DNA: TGTGCCACCAGCAGGAATCCGGGCAGGGAAGAGACCCAGTACTTC.

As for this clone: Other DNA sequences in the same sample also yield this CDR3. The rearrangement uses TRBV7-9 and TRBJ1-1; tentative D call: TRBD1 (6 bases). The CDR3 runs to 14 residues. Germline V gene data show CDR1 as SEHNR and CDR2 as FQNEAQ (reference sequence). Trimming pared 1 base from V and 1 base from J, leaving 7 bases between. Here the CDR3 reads CASSLGQANTEAFF. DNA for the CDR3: TGTGCCAGCAGCTTAGGACAGGCGAACACTGAAGCTTTCTTT.

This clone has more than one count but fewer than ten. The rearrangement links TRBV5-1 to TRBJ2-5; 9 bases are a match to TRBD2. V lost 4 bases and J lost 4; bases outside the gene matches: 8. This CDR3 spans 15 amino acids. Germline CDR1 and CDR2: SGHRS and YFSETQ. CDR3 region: CASSRLAERGETQYF. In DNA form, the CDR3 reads TGCGCCAGCAGCCGACTAGCGGAGAGGGGAGAGACCCAGTACTTC.

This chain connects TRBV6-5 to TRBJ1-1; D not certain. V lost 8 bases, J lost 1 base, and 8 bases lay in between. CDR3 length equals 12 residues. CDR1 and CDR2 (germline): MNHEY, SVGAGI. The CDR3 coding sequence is TGTGCCAGCCGCGCAGCGAACACTGAAGCTTTCTTT. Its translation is CASRAANTEAFF.

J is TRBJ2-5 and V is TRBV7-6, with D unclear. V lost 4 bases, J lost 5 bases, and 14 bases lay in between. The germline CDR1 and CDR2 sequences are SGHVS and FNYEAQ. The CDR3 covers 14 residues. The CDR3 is CASSSDSSTETQYF. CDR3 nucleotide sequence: TGTGCCAGCAGCTCCGATTCCAGTACGGAGACCCAGTACTTC.

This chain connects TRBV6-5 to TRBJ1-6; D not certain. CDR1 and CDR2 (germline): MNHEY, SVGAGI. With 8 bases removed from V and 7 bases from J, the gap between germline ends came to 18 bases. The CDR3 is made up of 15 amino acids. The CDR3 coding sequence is TGTGCCAGCTGCTTGGTGGGCGTGAGGAATTCACCCCTCCACTTT. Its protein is CASCLVGVRNSPLHF.

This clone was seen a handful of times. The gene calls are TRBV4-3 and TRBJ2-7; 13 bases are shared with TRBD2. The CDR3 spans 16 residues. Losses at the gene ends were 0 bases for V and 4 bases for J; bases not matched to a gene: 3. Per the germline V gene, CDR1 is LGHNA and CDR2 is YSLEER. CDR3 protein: CASSQDGTSGVYEQYF. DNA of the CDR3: TGCGCCAGCAGCCAAGATGGGACTAGCGGGGTTTACGAGCAGTACTTC.

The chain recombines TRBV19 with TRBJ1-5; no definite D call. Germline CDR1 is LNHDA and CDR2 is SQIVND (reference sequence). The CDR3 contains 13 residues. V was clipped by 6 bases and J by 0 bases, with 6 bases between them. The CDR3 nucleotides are TGTGCCAGTAGGCACCTTAGCAATCAGCCCCAGCATTTT. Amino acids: CASRHLSNQPQHF.

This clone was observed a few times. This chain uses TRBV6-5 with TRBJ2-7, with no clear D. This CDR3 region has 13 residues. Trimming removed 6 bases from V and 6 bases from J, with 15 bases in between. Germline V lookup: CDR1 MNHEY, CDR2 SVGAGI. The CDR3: CASSRDPWSEQYF. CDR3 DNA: TGTGCCAGCAGCCGTGACCCGTGGTCCGAGCAGTACTTC.

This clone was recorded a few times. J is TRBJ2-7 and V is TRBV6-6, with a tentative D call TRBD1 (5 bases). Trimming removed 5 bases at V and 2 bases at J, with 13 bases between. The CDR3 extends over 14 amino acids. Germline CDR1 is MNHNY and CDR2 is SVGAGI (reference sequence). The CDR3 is CASSGKGFPYEQYF. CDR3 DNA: TGTGCCAGCAGTGGTAAGGGGTTCCCCTACGAGCAGTACTTC.

The CDR3: CAIMSDPSYNEQFF. The CDR3 region has the DNA TGTGCCATCATGAGCGATCCATCCTACAATGAGCAGTTCTTC. The chain links TRBV6-6 to TRBJ2-1, with no clear D. CDR1 MNHNY and CDR2 SVGAGI come from the germline V gene (reference sequence). The ends were cut back, 10 bases at V and 1 base at J, with 14 bases in the middle. This CDR3 is built from 14 residues.

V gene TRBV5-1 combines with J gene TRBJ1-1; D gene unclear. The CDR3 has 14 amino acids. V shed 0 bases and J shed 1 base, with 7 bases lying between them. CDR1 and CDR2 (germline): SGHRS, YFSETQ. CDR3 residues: CASSLVGTNTEAFF. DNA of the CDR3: TGCGCCAGCAGCTTGGTAGGTACGAACACTGAAGCTTTCTTT.

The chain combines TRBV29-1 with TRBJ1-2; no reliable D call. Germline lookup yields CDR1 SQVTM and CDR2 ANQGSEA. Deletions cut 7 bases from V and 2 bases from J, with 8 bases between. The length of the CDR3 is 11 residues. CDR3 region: CSAQENYGYTF. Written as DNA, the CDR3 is TGCAGCGCCCAGGAGAACTATGGCTACACCTTC.